The clone carrying this T cell receptor (beta chain) was seen repeatedly, ten times or more. What it binds is unknown. The missing CDR3 end, 3 residues past where the read stops, is filled in from the germline J gene. Germline CDR1 and CDR2: DFQATT and SNEGSKA (reference sequence). This CDR3 has 15 residues. V gave up 5 bases and J gave up 10 bases, with 23 bases separating them. The sample is drawn from a study of T cell clonality in common variable immunodeficiency. Notes on the study in general: Compared with healthy controls, CVID subjects showed increased TCRbeta clonality, mostly in about a third. Links between repertoire features and CVID complications were heterogeneity-limited.

The repertoire was sequenced with immunoSEQ multiplex PCR; TCRdb's copy has only in-frame clones and lacks some. Observed in the sample are more than 45,000 clones, none of them singletons. Source material: peripheral blood mononuclear cells. The TCR sequence derives from a person aged 18 to 69 in good health. The chain is built from TRBV20-1 and TRBJ1-4; D unclear. The CDR3: CSAVQNKRAFGKLFF. CDR3 DNA (partial): TGCAGTGCTGTACAAAACAAGCGGGCATTTGGAAAA.